The clone carrying this T cell receptor (beta chain) turned up a few times. Its antigen is undetermined. These data come from a study of CD8+CD57+ T cells in acquired aplastic anemia. Study findings and constraints: CD8+ Simpson's diversity in patients was not significantly different from that in controls. Patients and controls shared approximately 28 CD8+ CDR3 sequences.

Patients sequenced had flow cytometry evidence of CD8+CD57+ cell expansion. Genomic DNA served as template for TCR beta VDJ and CDR3 profiling. TCRdb re-called the reads through MiXCR, storing one row per CDR3 protein. The sample lists 250,000 to 300,000 distinct CDR3 sequences; under 65% were seen once. The V and J ends lost 5 bases and 8 bases respectively, with 13 bases between them. The CDR3 sequence is 13 residues long. CDR1 and CDR2 (germline): SGHVS, FQNEAQ. This TCR derives from a human donor with aplastic anemia. The V and J genes are TRBV7-8 and TRBJ2-1; D may be TRBD1 or TRBD2 (5 bases each). The specimen sequenced was sorted CD4+, CD8+, or CD8+CD57+ T cells (not recorded which) from PBMCs. The CDR3 nucleotides are TGTGCCAGCAGCCCCGGGACGATTCATGAGCAGTTCTTC. Its translation is CASSPGTIHEQFF. Filled out from reference TRBV7-8 and TRBJ2-1, the complete variable domain reads GAGVSQSPRYKVAKRGQDVALRCDPISGHVSLFWYQQALGQGPEFLTYFQNEAQLDKSGLPSDRFFAERPEGSVSTLKIQRTQQEDSAVYLCASSPGTIHEQFFGPGTRLTVL.